This entry lists 29 T cell receptor beta chains sequenced from one sample in a study of response to subunit inactivated influenza vaccine (dated by TCRdb to 2016 to 2018). The library was obtained by RT-PCR. The instrument was an Illumina HiSeq 2500. TCRdb itself trimmed the public reads at Q25 with fastp, ran MiXCR and retained productive beta chains. Rows with a matching CDR3 protein are joined into one entry that keeps the most common DNA and genes. Counted in this sample were roughly 520,000 distinct CDR3 sequences; about 25% of them appeared once. The biggest ten clones account for approximately 2% of the sample. The sample in question was CD4+ T cells sorted from PBMCs, obtained about 5 days after vaccination. The receptors stem from a man aged 50 to 60 who received an inactivated influenza vaccine. Donor details come from another sample of the same person, matched by shared clones.

The chain has TRBV5-1 and TRBJ2-7; 8 nucleotides line up with TRBD1. The CDR3 is 15 residues long. Germline loops: CDR1 SGHRS, CDR2 YFSETQ. The J segment lost 4 bases and the V segment lost 2 bases, leaving 8 bases of the junction unmatched. The CDR3: CASSFGTGGAYEQYF. CDR3 sequence (DNA): TGCGCCAGCAGCTTCGGGACAGGAGGGGCATACGAGCAGTACTTC.

This clonotype was seen ten or more times. This chain connects TRBV5-4 to TRBJ2-1, with 15 bases identical to TRBD2. V shed 0 bases, J shed 4 bases, and the junction held 8 bases outside the gene matches. This CDR3 has 19 amino acids. CDR1 is SGHNT and CDR2 is YYREEE in the germline V gene (reference sequence). CDR3 sequence (DNA): TGTGCCAGCAGCTTGGTTCTTTGGGGACTAGCGGGGGGTTACAATGAGCAGTTCTTC. Amino acids: CASSLVLWGLAGGYNEQFF. The whole variable domain, filled in from reference TRBV5-4 and TRBJ2-1, reads ETGVTQSPTHLIKTRGQQVTLRCSSQSGHNTVSWYQQALGQGPQFIFQYYREEENGRGNFPPRFSGLQFPNYSSELNVNALELDDSALYLCASSLVLWGLAGGYNEQFFGPGTRLTVL.

The chain employs TRBV12-3 or TRBV12-4 and TRBJ2-3; 11 bases map to TRBD1. The CDR3 loop spans 18 amino acids. Unmatched junction bases numbered 9, after V lost 4 bases and J lost 0 bases. The CDR3 sequence is CASSSSPGTGGSTDTQYF. Here the CDR3 DNA reads TGTGCCAGCAGTTCATCCCCCGGGACAGGGGGAAGCACAGATACGCAGTATTTT.

The rearrangement joins TRBV3-1 to TRBJ1-1; 8 positions match TRBD1. The CDR3 contains 13 residues. J lost 5 bases, V lost 5 bases, and 4 bases had no gene match. Germline V lookup: CDR1 LGHDT, CDR2 YNNKEL (reference sequence). CDR3 bases: TGTGCCAGCAGCGTCTACAGGGGGACTGAAGCTTTCTTT. Amino acids: CASSVYRGTEAFF.

This rearrangement joins TRBV5-1 to TRBJ2-3, with a possible D match to TRBD2 (5 bases). CDR1 and CDR2 from the germline V gene are SGHRS and YFSETQ. V shed 0 bases and J shed 2 bases, with 10 bases lying between them. This CDR3 comprises 15 residues. The chain's CDR3 is CASSLVTTHTDTQYF. The CDR3 DNA sequence: TGCGCCAGCAGCTTGGTGACTACCCACACAGATACGCAGTATTTT.

The genes are TRBV12-3 or TRBV12-4 and TRBJ1-1; D gene ambiguous. This CDR3 has 12 residues. V shed 3 bases and J shed 11 bases, with 13 bases lying between them. The CDR3 spells CASSFSLGSAFF. The CDR3, as DNA: TGTGCCAGCAGTTTTTCGTTGGGGAGTGCTTTCTTT.

The chain employs TRBV7-3 and TRBJ2-3; D gene uncertain. Germline V gene lookup returns CDR1 SGHTA and CDR2 FQGTGA. The length of the CDR3 is 14 residues. Trimming removed 2 bases at V and 3 bases at J, with 9 bases between. CDR3 nucleotides: TGTGCCAGCAGCTTAGGTCTTGAAACAGATACGCAGTATTTT. Protein: CASSLGLETDTQYF.

This clonotype has only a few counts. The chain employs TRBV12-3 or TRBV12-4 and TRBJ2-1; 12 positions agree with TRBD2. V was clipped by 6 bases and J by 13 bases; unmatched bases: 4. This CDR3 is built from 12 residues. CDR3: CASSLLAGGQFF. CDR3 DNA sequence: TGTGCCAGCAGCCTACTAGCGGGAGGCCAGTTCTTC.

Details on this clonotype: The junction departs from germline at one end; a sequencing error may be responsible. The genes are TRBV7-3 and TRBJ2-7; 7 positions agree with TRBD1. The CDR3 sequence is 13 residues long. CDR1 SGHTA and CDR2 FQGTGA come from the germline V gene. DNA for the CDR3: TGTGCCACCAGCTTAACAGGGGCGAGGGAGCAGTACTTC. Protein product: CATSLTGAREQYF.

The chain is built from TRBV6-1 and TRBJ2-1; TRBD1 matches at 11 bases. The germline V gene has CDR1 MNHNS and CDR2 SASEGT. Trimming took 8 bases from V and 4 from J; bases not matched to a gene: 10. The CDR3 covers 16 residues. CDR3: CASGRIGTGGYNEQFF. In DNA form, the CDR3 reads TGTGCCAGCGGGCGGATCGGGACAGGGGGGTACAATGAGCAGTTCTTC.

The table lists this clonotype with a few counts. The V gene is TRBV6-5, the J gene TRBJ2-7; maybe TRBD2 (5 bases). The CDR3 is 16 amino acids. CDR1 is MNHEY and CDR2 is SVGAGI in the germline V gene. V was shortened by 2 bases and J by 0 bases, with 14 bases between the two germline ends. CDR3 in amino acids: CASSYAIVASSYEQYF. In DNA, the CDR3 is TGTGCCAGCAGTTACGCCATCGTAGCGAGCTCCTACGAGCAGTACTTC.

V gene TRBV5-1 combines with J gene TRBJ2-5; 7 bases agree with TRBD2. V lost 2 bases, J lost 2 bases, and 6 bases stayed unmatched. Germline V gene data show CDR1 as SGHRS and CDR2 as YFSETQ. The CDR3 is made up of 15 amino acids. In nucleotides, the CDR3 is TGCGCCAGCAGCTTTGCTTCTAGCGGACAAGAGACCCAGTACTTC. Its translation is CASSFASSGQETQYF.

In its sample, this clonotype was seen once. V gene TRBV20-1 combines with J gene TRBJ2-7; 11 bases align to TRBD2. This CDR3 has 16 residues. The germline V gene encodes CDR1 DFQATT and CDR2 SNEGSKA (reference sequence). The trim removed 2 bases at V and 1 base at J, leaving 7 bases unmatched. The CDR3 DNA reads TGCAGTGCTAGACTAGCGGGAGGCCCGCGGTCCTACGAGCAGTACTTC. Its protein is CSARLAGGPRSYEQYF.

The rearrangement uses TRBV20-1 and TRBJ2-7, with 7 bases aligning to TRBD2. This CDR3 comprises 13 residues. Germline V lookup: CDR1 DFQATT, CDR2 SNEGSKA (reference sequence). Trimming removed 5 bases from V and 3 bases from J; junction bases left unmatched: 7. This CDR3 reads CSAALAVNYEQYF. Written as DNA, the CDR3 is TGCAGTGCTGCCCTAGCGGTGAACTACGAGCAGTACTTC.

For the CDR3, the DNA is TGTGCCAGCAGCTTAGGGGACACAGACAATCAGCCCCAGCATTTT. This gives the protein CASSLGDTDNQPQHF. The chain joins TRBV7-9 to TRBJ1-5; D possibly corresponds to TRBD1 (6 bases). The germline V gene has CDR1 SEHNR and CDR2 FQNEAQ (reference sequence). The CDR3 loop spans 15 amino acids. The germline V and J ends were trimmed by 1 base and 3 bases, with 10 bases remaining between them. The variable domain in full, completed from reference TRBV7-9 and TRBJ1-5, reads DTGVSQNPRHKITKRGQNVTFRCDPISEHNRLYWYRQTLGQGPEFLTYFQNEAQLEKSRLLSDRFSAERPKGSFSTLEIQRTEQGDSAMYLCASSLGDTDNQPQHFGDGTRLSIL.

The V and J genes are TRBV29-1 and TRBJ2-1, with D possibly being TRBD1 (6 bases). The CDR3 has 14 residues. Deletions cut 7 bases from V and 2 bases from J, with 15 bases between. CDR1 and CDR2 from the germline V gene are SQVTM and ANQGSEA. CDR3 amino acids: CSAGTSGTYNEQFF. The CDR3 DNA reads TGCAGCGCCGGGACATCCGGCACCTACAATGAGCAGTTCTTC.

This clonotype has at least ten counts. This chain uses TRBV12-3 or TRBV12-4 with TRBJ1-5, with TRBD1 as a possible D gene (6 bases). There are 14 residues in the CDR3. The V end lost 3 bases, the J end lost 3 bases, and 9 bases lay between the germline ends. CDR3 in DNA: TGTGCCAGCAGTTTTCAGGGGCCCAATCAGCCCCAGCATTTT. It specifies CASSFQGPNQPQHF.

The table lists this clonotype with a few counts. The CDR3 DNA is TGTGCCAGCAGTTCTATAGCGGGGCACTACGAGCAGTACTTC. Its protein product is CASSSIAGHYEQYF. The rearrangement links TRBV12-3 or TRBV12-4 to TRBJ2-7, with 8 bases identical to TRBD2. The length of the CDR3 is 14 residues. Trimming at V came to 4 bases and at J to 3 bases, leaving 5 bases not matched to a gene.

The table lists this clonotype with a few counts. The rearrangement uses TRBV5-5 and TRBJ2-7; unclear D gene. CDR1 and CDR2 from the germline V gene are SGHKS and YYEKEE (reference sequence). The CDR3 totals 13 residues. Trimming removed 1 base from V and 0 bases from J, with 5 bases in between. This chain's CDR3 is CASSLLVSYEQYF. In nucleotides, the CDR3 is TGTGCCAGCAGCTTGCTAGTCTCCTACGAGCAGTACTTC.

This clonotype was observed a handful of times. The gene calls are TRBV14 and TRBJ2-5; D might be TRBD1 (5 bases). CDR1 SGHDN and CDR2 FVKESK come from the germline V gene. V lost 4 bases and J lost 7, with 13 bases in between. The CDR3 loop spans 13 amino acids. Here the CDR3 DNA reads TGTGCCAGCAGCCGGGGCTCTCTGGGGACCCAGTACTTC. Amino acid sequence: CASSRGSLGTQYF. The complete variable domain, with remaining parts taken from reference TRBV14 and TRBJ2-5, reads EAGVTQFPSHSVIEKGQTVTLRCDPISGHDNLYWYRRVMGKEIKFLLHFVKESKQDESGMPNNRFLAERTGGTYSTLKVQPAELEDSGVYFCASSRGSLGTQYFGPGTRLLVL.

As for this clonotype: An end of the junction differs from the germline gene, which may be a read error. J is TRBJ2-1 and V is TRBV11-2, with D maybe TRBD2 (5 bases). This CDR3 has 14 amino acids. Germline CDR1 reads SGHAT; CDR2 reads FQNNGV. The CDR3 sequence: CASSLEDYPNERFF. The CDR3 bases are TGTGCCAGCAGCTTAGAAGACTACCCCAATGAGCGGTTCTTC.

The chain joins TRBV28 to TRBJ2-7; possible D gene TRBD1, 6 bases. Trimming removed 1 base from V and 3 bases from J, with 19 bases in between. Germline V gives CDR1 MDHEN, CDR2 SYDVKM. This CDR3 spans 17 amino acids. CDR3 residues: CASSLSLEGVVFYEQYF. Written as DNA, the CDR3 is TGTGCCAGCAGTTTATCTCTAGAGGGGGTGGTTTTCTACGAGCAGTACTTC.

This sequence joins TRBV5-4 and TRBJ2-4, with 8 nucleotides matching TRBD2. V lost 0 bases, J lost 0 bases, and 5 bases stayed unmatched. Germline V gives CDR1 SGHNT, CDR2 YYREEE (reference sequence). The CDR3 covers 17 residues. CDR3 nucleotides: TGTGCCAGCAGCTTGGGGTCTCTAGCGGGAGCCAAAAACATTCAGTACTTC. Translation gives CASSLGSLAGAKNIQYF.

This clonotype was observed a few times. This chain joins TRBV27 and TRBJ1-1; 8 bases are a match to TRBD1. This CDR3 has 14 residues. V trimming: 3 bases; J trimming: 6 bases; junction bases outside the gene matches: 6. In germline, CDR1 is MNHEY, CDR2 SMNVEV (reference sequence). CDR3 DNA sequence: TGTGCCAGCAGTTTTTATATGACAGGGGCTGAAGCTTTCTTT. Its translation: CASSFYMTGAEAFF.

V usage is TRBV7-2 and J usage is TRBJ1-5; D not certain. This CDR3 contains 13 residues. In germline, CDR1 is SGHTA, CDR2 FQGNSA. With 5 bases removed from V and 5 bases from J, the gap between germline ends came to 10 bases. CDR3 DNA: TGTGCCAGCAGCCCCCGGACCGATCAGCCCCAGCATTTT. Translated, it gives CASSPRTDQPQHF.

The V call is TRBV12-3 or TRBV12-4, the J call TRBJ2-1, with a tentative D call TRBD1 (6 bases). The CDR3 sequence is 11 residues long. With 8 bases removed from V and 6 bases from J, the gap between germline ends came to 8 bases. The CDR3 DNA is TGTGCCAGCGGCAGGGGCAATGAGCAGTTCTTC. It encodes CASGRGNEQFF.

In its sample, this clonotype was seen a few times. V and J are TRBV7-2 and TRBJ2-7; 9 bases are shared with TRBD1. Germline V gene sequence: CDR1 SGHTA, CDR2 FQGNSA. The CDR3 runs to 15 residues. V lost 5 bases to trimming and J lost 2 bases; unmatched junction nucleotides: 7. In DNA, the CDR3 is TGTGCCAGCAGCCCCAGGACAGGGGTAGCCTACGAGCAGTACTTC. Its protein is CASSPRTGVAYEQYF. The full variable domain, its missing parts supplied by reference TRBV7-2 and TRBJ2-7, is GAGVSQSPSNKVTEKGKDVELRCDPISGHTALYWYRQSLGQGLEFLIYFQGNSAPDKSGLPSDRFSAERTGGSVSTLTIQRTQQEDSAVYLCASSPRTGVAYEQYFGPGTRLTVT.

V usage is TRBV7-2 and J usage is TRBJ2-7; D may be TRBD2 (5 bases). V shed 1 base and J shed 7 bases, with 11 bases lying between them. Germline V gene sequence: CDR1 SGHTA, CDR2 FQGNSA. The CDR3 totals 13 residues. For the CDR3, the DNA is TGTGCCAGCAGCTTAGGAGGGTCGAGGGAGCAGTACTTC. This sequence encodes CASSLGGSREQYF.

The chain has TRBV12-3 or TRBV12-4 and TRBJ2-2; the match to TRBD2 covers 7 bases. The CDR3 sequence is 12 residues long. V lost 8 bases, J lost 7 bases, and 4 bases stayed unmatched. CDR3 region: CASLGGVGELFF. The CDR3 DNA follows: TGTGCCAGCCTTGGGGGGGTCGGGGAGCTGTTTTTT.